The present TCR beta chain was sequenced within a study of OX40 agonist ivuxolimab in advanced cancers. Generated by immunoSEQ multiplex PCR, the TCRdb table keeps only in-frame clones and is missing some. The sample shows 55,000 to 75,000 clones, around 85% of them seen only once. CDR3 length: 14 residues. Germline V lookup: CDR1 SGDLS, CDR2 YYNGEE. Trimming took off 6 bases at V and 6 bases at J, with 18 bases between the two ends. The origin of this receptor is an adult with an advanced solid tumor such as melanoma, head and neck, liver or kidney cancer. The sequenced sample was CD4+ or CD8+ T cells sorted from blood, obtained in a trial of the OX40 agonist ivuxolimab. V usage is TRBV9 and J usage is TRBJ1-1; D not certain. CDR3 nucleotides: TGTGCCAGCACCGCGATTGGTTCTATAGCTGAAGCTTTCTTT. Protein sequence: CASTAIGSIAEAFF.